Listed below are T cell receptor beta chains from one sample, sequenced in a study of cytomegalovirus exposure and HLA in healthy donors. Profiled with immunoSEQ multiplex PCR; TCRdb holds only in-frame clones, not every one. The table lists about 120,000 clones, 80% of them singletons. The source material was PBMCs. These receptors were taken from a man aged 25-40 years in good health and CMV-seropositive. Each CDR3 is given with its conserved first and last residue. D genes are given only for firm matches. Some rows have no size entry. The others give once, few or many, or a class for an expanded clone.

j_gene	v_gene	d_gene	abundance	CDR3aa	CDR3nt
TRBJ2-2	TRBV19	TRBD2	NA	CASSAPGLAGAGELFF	TGTGCCAGTAGTGCCCCGGGACTAGCGGGGGCCGGGGAGCTGTTTTTT
TRBJ2-2	TRBV6-6	NA	NA	CAIQGFLTGELFF	TGTGCCATCCAGGGGTTCTTGACCGGGGAGCTGTTTTTT
TRBJ2-7	TRBV7-2	NA	NA	CASSLGTVRYEQYF	TGTGCCAGCAGCTTAGGGACAGTCAGGTACGAGCAGTACTTC
TRBJ2-2	TRBV10-1	NA	NA	CASIRQKNTGELFF	TGCGCCAGCATACGACAGAAGAACACCGGGGAGCTGTTTTTT
TRBJ2-7	TRBV14	NA	NA	CASSPRGYYEQYF	TGTGCCAGCAGCCCGAGGGGGTACTACGAGCAGTACTTC
TRBJ1-1	TRBV10-1	NA	few	CASKQTMNTEAFF	TGCGCCAGCAAACAGACGATGAACACTGAAGCTTTCTTT
TRBJ2-2	TRBV4-1	NA	NA	CASSQPGTQAGELFF	TGCGCCAGCAGCCAACCCGGGACTCAGGCCGGGGAGCTGTTTTTT
TRBJ2-3	TRBV6-1	NA	NA	CATNQGGAADTQYF	TGTGCCACCAACCAGGGTGGGGCCGCAGATACGCAGTATTTT
TRBJ1-1	TRBV29-1	NA	NA	CSVVAGVLNTEAFF	TGCAGCGTTGTGGCCGGGGTATTGAACACTGAAGCTTTCTTT
TRBJ1-3	TRBV4-1	NA	medium-sized	CASSQEESGIAGNTIYF	TGCGCCAGCAGCCAAGAAGAGTCCGGTATCGCTGGAAACACCATATATTTT
TRBJ1-1	TRBV9	TRBD1	NA	CASSVGTGGRDTEAFF	TGTGCCAGCAGCGTGGGGACAGGGGGTAGGGACACTGAAGCTTTCTTT
TRBJ2-7	TRBV2	NA	once	CASSEEGSSYEQYF	TGTGCCAGCAGTGAAGAGGGGTCCTCCTACGAGCAGTACTTC
TRBJ2-6	TRBV7-6	TRBD1	NA	CASSSQGQSSGANVLTF	TGTGCCAGCAGCTCCCAGGGACAGTCCTCTGGGGCCAACGTCCTGACTTTC
TRBJ2-1	TRBV6-1	TRBD2	once	CASSERAGGTYNEQFF	TGTGCCAGCAGTGAAAGGGCGGGGGGGACCTACAATGAGCAGTTCTTC
TRBJ2-1	TRBV27	NA	NA	CASSLSGVPIYNEQFF	TGTGCCAGCAGTTTATCGGGAGTTCCAATATACAATGAGCAGTTCTTC
TRBJ2-7	TRBV10-3	TRBD1	NA	CAISNSKGTATYEQYF	TGTGCCATCAGTAACAGTAAGGGGACAGCAACCTACGAGCAGTACTTC
TRBJ1-5	TRBV6-6	TRBD1	NA	CASSYMSDRSNQPQHF	TGTGCCAGCAGTTACATGTCGGACAGGAGCAATCAGCCCCAGCATTTT
TRBJ1-2	TRBV21-1	NA	NA	CASSPPGSTSNYGYTF	TGTGCCAGCAGTCCTCCGGGGAGCACTTCTAACTATGGCTACACCTTC
TRBJ2-5	TRBV6-1	NA	NA	CASRRASRQETQYF	TGTGCCAGCAGAAGGGCTAGCCGGCAAGAGACCCAGTACTTC
TRBJ1-1	TRBV30	NA	NA	CAWSEGNFAEAFF	TGTGCCTGGAGTGAGGGGAATTTCGCTGAAGCTTTCTTT
TRBJ2-6	TRBV28	TRBD1	few	CASRGRQGSSGANVLTF	TGTGCCAGCAGGGGAAGACAGGGGAGCTCTGGGGCCAACGTCCTGACTTTC
TRBJ1-4	TRBV4-1	NA	NA	CASSPRTEATNEKLFF	TGCGCCAGCAGCCCCCGGACAGAGGCAACTAATGAAAAACTGTTTTTT
TRBJ1-1	TRBV7-9	TRBD1	NA	CASSPYWTGNTEAFF	TGTGCCAGCAGCCCCTATTGGACAGGGAACACTGAAGCTTTCTTT
TRBJ2-7	TRBV29-1	NA	NA	CSGSSGSEQYF	TGCAGCGGATCTTCAGGGTCCGAGCAGTACTTC